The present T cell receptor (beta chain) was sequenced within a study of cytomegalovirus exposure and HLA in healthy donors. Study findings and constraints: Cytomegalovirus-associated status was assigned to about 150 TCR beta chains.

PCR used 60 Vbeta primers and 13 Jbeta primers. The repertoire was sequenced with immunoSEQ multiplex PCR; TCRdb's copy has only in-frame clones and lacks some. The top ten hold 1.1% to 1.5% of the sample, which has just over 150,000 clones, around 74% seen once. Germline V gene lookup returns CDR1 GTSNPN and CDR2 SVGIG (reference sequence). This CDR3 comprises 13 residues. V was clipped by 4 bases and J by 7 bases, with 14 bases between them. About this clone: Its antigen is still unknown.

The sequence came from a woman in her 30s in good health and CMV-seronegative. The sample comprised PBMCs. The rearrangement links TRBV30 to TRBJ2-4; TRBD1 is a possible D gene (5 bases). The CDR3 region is CAWKPGFRNIQYF. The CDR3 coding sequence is TGTGCCTGGAAACCAGGGTTCCGTAACATTCAGTACTTC.